A single T cell receptor (beta chain) is shown here with its context. Its specificity is not known. This record belongs to a study of cytomegalovirus exposure and HLA in healthy donors. PCR was performed using 60 Vbeta and 13 Jbeta primers. TCRdb keeps only in-frame clones here, not all; method: immunoSEQ multiplex PCR. The repertoire holds under 150,000 clones, with 72% as singletons. Study-level results: A previous analysis found most TCR beta V segments productive roughly 87% or roughly 30% of the time. By HLA locus, TCR association rates varied in a later analysis, with DRB1 showing the most and HLA-C the fewest.

Material for sequencing was PBMCs. This TCR was sampled from a middle-aged man in good health and CMV-seronegative.

The CDR3, as DNA: TGCGCCAGCAGCCTTAGGACTAGCGGGGGCACCGGGGAGCTGTTTTTT. Its translation is CASSLRTSGGTGELFF. The V gene is TRBV5-1, the J gene TRBJ2-2; 13 bases are shared with TRBD2. With 4 bases clipped from V and 4 bases from J, the junction kept 4 bases outside the gene matches. Germline V gene data show CDR1 as SGHRS and CDR2 as YFSETQ. The CDR3 contains 16 residues. The complete variable domain, with remaining parts taken from reference TRBV5-1 and TRBJ2-2, reads KAGVTQTPRYLIKTRGQQVTLSCSPISGHRSVSWYQQTPGQGLQFLFEYFSETQRNKGNFPGRFSGRQFSNSRSEMNVSTLELGDSALYLCASSLRTSGGTGELFFGEGSRLTVL.